The present entry profiles one T cell receptor (beta chain) with its context. These data belong to a study of blood T cell repertoires in COVID-19. Study in general: The analysed material was cDNA or gDNA that came from T cells, B-cell-depleted T cells, or PBMCs.

How the authors handled the data: Counts of nucleated cells, estimated from reference gene primer amplification, were obtained. Using immunoSEQ multiplex PCR, the repertoire was profiled, and TCRdb retains in-frame clones only, with some absent. The DNA was the basis for D and trimming; V, J and clone size are from that table. The sample includes about 190,000 clones, around nine tenths of them seen just once. Trimming removed 3 bases from V and 6 bases from J; junction bases left unmatched: 5. This CDR3 comprises 15 residues. The germline gives CDR1 SEHNR, CDR2 FQNEAQ (reference sequence). The sample consisted of peripheral blood. This clonotype originated in a woman aged 40 to 50 who had recovered from COVID-19. V usage is TRBV7-9 and J usage is TRBJ1-2, with TRBD1 identical over 12 bases. The CDR3 loop reads CASSFTGTGGDGYTF. CDR3 DNA sequence: TGTGCCAGCAGCTTCACCGGGACAGGGGGCGATGGCTACACCTTC.